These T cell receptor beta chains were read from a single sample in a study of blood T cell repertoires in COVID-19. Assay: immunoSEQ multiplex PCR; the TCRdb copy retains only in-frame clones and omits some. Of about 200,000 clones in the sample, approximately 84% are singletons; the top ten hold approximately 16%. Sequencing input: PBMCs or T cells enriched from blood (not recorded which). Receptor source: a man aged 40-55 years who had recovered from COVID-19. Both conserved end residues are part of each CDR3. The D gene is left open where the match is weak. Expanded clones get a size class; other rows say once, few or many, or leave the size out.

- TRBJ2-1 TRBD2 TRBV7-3 TGTGCCAGCAGCTTACAGGGAGGGTCTTATGAGCAGTTCTTC CASSLQGGSYEQFF
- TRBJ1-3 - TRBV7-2 TGTGCCAGCAGCTTAGGTTATGTCGGGAGCTCTGGAAACACCATATATTTT CASSLGYVGSSGNTIYF
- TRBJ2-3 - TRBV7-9 TGTGCCAGCAGCTTAGCGGAGGGGGATACGCAGTATTTT CASSLAEGDTQYF
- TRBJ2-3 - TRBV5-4 TGTGCCAGCAGCTTGCGGGGGAGGAGCACAGATACGCAGTATTTT CASSLRGRSTDTQYF
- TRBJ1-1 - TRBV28 TGTGCCAGCAGTTTACGGGTCAGGGTGAACACTGAAGCTTTCTTT CASSLRVRVNTEAFF
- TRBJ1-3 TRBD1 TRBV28 TGTGCCAGCAGTTTGGGGACAGGAGCAAGGGGCTCTGGAAACACCATATATTTT CASSLGTGARGSGNTIYF
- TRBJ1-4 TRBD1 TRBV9 TGTGCCAGCAGCATAGACAGGGGGAGGGAAAAACTGTTTTTT CASSIDRGREKLFF
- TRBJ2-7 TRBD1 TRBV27 TGTGCCAGCAGTTTAAGGGACAGGGGTGTCTACGAGCAGTACTTC CASSLRDRGVYEQYF
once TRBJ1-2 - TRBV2 TGTGCCAGCAGCGGACAAGCCCTTAACTATGGCTACACCTTC CASSGQALNYGYTF
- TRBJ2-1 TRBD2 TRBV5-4 TGTGCCAGCAGCCTCAGCGGGAGGCTTAACAATGAGCAGTTCTTC CASSLSGRLNNEQFF
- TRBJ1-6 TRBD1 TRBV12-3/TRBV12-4 TGTGCCAGCCGGGACAGGGCGACTTCACCCCTCCACTTT CASRDRATSPLHF
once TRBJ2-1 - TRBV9 TGTGCCAGCAGCGTAGACACTAACAATGAGCAGTTCTTC CASSVDTNNEQFF
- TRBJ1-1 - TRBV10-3 TGTGCCATCAGTGAAAGTTACAGCCTTGAAGCTTTCTTT CAISESYSLEAFF
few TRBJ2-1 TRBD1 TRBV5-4 TGTGCCAGCACCCCAGGACAGGGGCGTTCCTACAATGAGCAGTTCTTC CASTPGQGRSYNEQFF
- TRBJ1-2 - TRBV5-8 TGTGCCAGCAGGCGGACTTTCTACGGCTACACCTTC CASRRTFYGYTF
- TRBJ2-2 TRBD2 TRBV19 TGTGCCAGTAGTATTCCAGCCGCGGGGGAGGGGCCGAACACCGGGGAGCTGTTTTTT CASSIPAAGEGPNTGELFF
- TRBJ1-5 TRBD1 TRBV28 TGTGCCAGCAGTTTAAGGGACAGGGACTATCGGCCCCAGCATTTT CASSLRDRDYRPQHF
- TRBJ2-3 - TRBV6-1 TGTGCCAGCAGTGAAGGAGCTCGGGATACGCAGTATTTT CASSEGARDTQYF
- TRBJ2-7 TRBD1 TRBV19 TGTGCCAGTAGGAAAAGGACCGGGACAGGGTATTACGAGCAGTACTTC CASRKRTGTGYYEQYF
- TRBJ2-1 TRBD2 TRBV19 TGTGCCAGTAGTATAGATCCTAGCGGGTACAATGAGCAGTTCTTC CASSIDPSGYNEQFF
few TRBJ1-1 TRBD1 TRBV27 TGTGCCAGCGGACGGACAGGGAACACTGAAGCTTTCTTT CASGRTGNTEAFF
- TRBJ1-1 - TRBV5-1 TGCGCCAGCAGCTTGGACAGAGCCAACACTGAAGCTTTCTTT CASSLDRANTEAFF
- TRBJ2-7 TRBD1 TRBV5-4 TGTGCCAGCAGCGGCCGGGGCAGGGGGTCTTACGAGCAGTACTTC CASSGRGRGSYEQYF
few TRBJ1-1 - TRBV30 TGTGCCTGGTCCGGGGACACTGAAGCTTTCTTT CAWSGDTEAFF
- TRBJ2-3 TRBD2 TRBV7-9 TGTGCCAGCAGCTGGGGACTAGCGGGGGGGCGTGGCACAGATACGCAGTATTTT CASSWGLAGGRGTDTQYF
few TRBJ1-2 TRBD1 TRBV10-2 TGCGCCAGCAGTGGGGGACAGGGTTATGGCTACACCTTC CASSGGQGYGYTF
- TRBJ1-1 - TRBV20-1 TGCAGTGCTATGGGAGGCCCTGAAGCTTTCTTT CSAMGGPEAFF
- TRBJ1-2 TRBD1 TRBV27 TGTGCCAGCAGTCCCGGGACAGGGTCCTATGGCTACACCTTC CASSPGTGSYGYTF
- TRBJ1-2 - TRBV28 TGTGCCAGCAGTTTGGCCGTTTATGGCTACACCTTC CASSLAVYGYTF